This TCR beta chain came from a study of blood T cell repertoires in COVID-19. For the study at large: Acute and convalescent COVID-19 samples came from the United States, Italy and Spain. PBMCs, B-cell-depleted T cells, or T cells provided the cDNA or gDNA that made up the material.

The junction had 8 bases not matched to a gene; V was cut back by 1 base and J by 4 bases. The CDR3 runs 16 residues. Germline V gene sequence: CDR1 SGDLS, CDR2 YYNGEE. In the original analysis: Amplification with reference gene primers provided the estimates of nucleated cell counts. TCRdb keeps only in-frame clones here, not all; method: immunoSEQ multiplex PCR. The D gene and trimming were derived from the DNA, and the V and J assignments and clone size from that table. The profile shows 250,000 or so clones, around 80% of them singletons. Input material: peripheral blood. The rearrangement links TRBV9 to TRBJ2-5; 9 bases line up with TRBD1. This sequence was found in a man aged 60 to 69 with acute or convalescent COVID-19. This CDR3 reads CASSVRTGESPETQYF. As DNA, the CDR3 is TGTGCCAGCAGCGTACGGACAGGGGAGAGCCCAGAGACCCAGTACTTC. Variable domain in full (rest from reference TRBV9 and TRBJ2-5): DSGVTQTPKHLITATGQRVTLRCSPRSGDLSVYWYQQSLDQGLQFLIQYYNGEERAKGNILERFSAQQFPDLHSELNLSSLELGDSALYFCASSVRTGESPETQYFGPGTRLLVL.